Shown below are 29 T cell receptor beta chains from a single sample sequenced in a study of low-dose radiotherapy and immunotherapy resistance in tumors. TRAV- and TRBV-specific primers were used for first-strand cDNA, which covered alpha and beta chains. It was with a constant-region primer and a V-primer adapter that TCRs were amplified over about 19 PCR cycles. From the reads, TCRdb called clonotypes with MiXCR, one entry per CDR3 protein. The table includes approximately 14,000 distinct CDR3 sequences, under 80% detected once. These receptors all come from a human donor with advanced metastatic prostate, ovarian, gallbladder or colorectal cancer (not recorded which). This table probably holds off-target reads from a library built for another chain.

This clonotype was seen a handful of times. V gene TRBV5-1 combines with J gene TRBJ2-2; no firm D call. The CDR3 has 17 amino acids. Trimming removed 4 bases at V and 6 bases at J, with 22 bases between. Germline V gene lookup returns CDR1 SGHRS and CDR2 YFSETQ. CDR3 in DNA: TGCGCCAGCAGCCCAACCCCCTTAATTACACGGGCCGGGGAGCTGTTTTTT. Translating it yields CASSPTPLITRAGELFF.

The V and J genes are TRBV25-1 and TRBJ1-1; 7 nucleotides agree with TRBD1. The trim removed 3 bases at V and 5 bases at J, leaving 6 bases unmatched. Germline CDR1 reads MGHDK; CDR2 reads SYGVNS. This CDR3 region has 14 residues. CDR3 in amino acids: CASSDRDSKTEAFF. CDR3 in DNA: TGTGCCAGCAGTGATCGGGACAGCAAAACTGAAGCTTTCTTT.

V gene TRBV7-2 combines with J gene TRBJ2-3, with a weak D call TRBD2 (6 bases). V gave up 7 bases and J gave up 5 bases, with 16 bases separating them. The germline V gene has CDR1 SGHTA and CDR2 FQGNSA. CDR3 length equals 14 residues. This CDR3 is CASIRVASEDTQYF. In nucleotides, the CDR3 is TGTGCCAGCATCAGGGTCGCTAGCGAAGATACGCAGTATTTT.

The chain uses TRBV20-1 and TRBJ2-3; D unclear. This CDR3 contains 12 residues. Germline lookup yields CDR1 DFQATT and CDR2 SNEGSKA (reference sequence). The germline V and J ends were trimmed by 6 bases and 3 bases, with 10 bases remaining between them. The chain's CDR3 is CSAVVGTDTQYF. The CDR3 coding sequence is TGCAGTGCAGTAGTAGGAACAGATACGCAGTATTTT.

This clonotype came up a few times. The CDR3 DNA is TGTGCCAGCAGCCGTACAGGGGGCGCGGATGGCTACACCTTC. Translated, it gives CASSRTGGADGYTF. The chain joins TRBV7-3 to TRBJ1-2, with TRBD1 identical over 9 bases. V lost 5 bases to trimming and J lost 6 bases; unmatched junction nucleotides: 7. Germline V gene data show CDR1 as SGHTA and CDR2 as FQGTGA. This CDR3 contains 14 residues.

The J gene is TRBJ2-3, the V gene TRBV7-9, with D possibly called TRBD1 or TRBD2 (5 bases each). There are 12 residues in the CDR3. Germline assignment: CDR1 SEHNR and CDR2 FQNEAQ (reference sequence). V lost 4 bases, J lost 6 bases, and 8 bases lay in between. The CDR3 DNA follows: TGTGCCAGCAGCTCCGAGGGGGATACGCAGTATTTT. Translated, it gives CASSSEGDTQYF.

The chain carries TRBV2 and TRBJ1-1; TRBD1 matches at 7 bases. CDR3 length: 15 amino acids. Trimming removed 3 bases from V and 6 bases from J; junction bases left unmatched: 10. Germline CDR1 SNHLY, CDR2 FYNNEI. This chain's CDR3 is CASSDLTGPGPEAFF. The CDR3 DNA follows: TGTGCCAGCAGTGACCTGACAGGGCCTGGGCCTGAAGCTTTCTTT.

The gene calls are TRBV4-2 and TRBJ1-1; D remains unclear. This CDR3 is 13 amino acids long. V shed 0 bases and J shed 11 bases, with 13 bases lying between them. The germline CDR1 and CDR2 sequences are LGHNA and YNFKEQ. Here the CDR3 DNA reads TGTGCCAGCAGCCAAGATAGGCGGCAGACCGCTTTCTTT. Translation gives CASSQDRRQTAFF.

The chain carries TRBV6-2 or TRBV6-3 and TRBJ2-5, with D unresolved. With 4 bases removed from V and 5 bases from J, the gap between germline ends came to 5 bases. The CDR3 is made up of 11 amino acids. From germline, CDR1 is MNHEY and CDR2 SVGEGT. CDR3 loop: CASSSQETQYF. CDR3 nucleotide sequence: TGTGCCAGCAGTTCCCAGGAGACCCAGTACTTC.

V gene TRBV6-2 or TRBV6-3 combines with J gene TRBJ1-5; 10 nucleotides match TRBD1. The CDR3 extends over 15 amino acids. Losses at the gene ends were 2 bases for V and 3 bases for J; bases not matched to a gene: 1. Germline CDR1 MNHEY, CDR2 SVGEGT. CDR3 amino acids: CASSYGTGVNQPQHF. DNA for the CDR3: TGTGCCAGCAGTTACGGGACAGGGGTCAATCAGCCCCAGCATTTT.

This chain uses TRBV11-2 with TRBJ2-5, with D tentatively TRBD1 (5 bases). Per the germline V gene, CDR1 is SGHAT and CDR2 is FQNNGV. Trimming pared 1 base from V and 2 bases from J, leaving 20 bases between. There are 18 residues in the CDR3. CDR3 residues: CASSLGIRAITVQETQYF. The CDR3 DNA reads TGTGCCAGCAGCTTAGGAATCAGGGCCATTACCGTGCAAGAGACCCAGTACTTC.

The J gene is TRBJ2-7, the V gene TRBV19, with TRBD1 matching over 8 bases. V trimming: 4 bases; J trimming: 1 base; junction bases outside the gene matches: 6. Germline loops: CDR1 LNHDA, CDR2 SQIVND (reference sequence). The CDR3 has 15 residues. CDR3 sequence: CASSNGDRLSYEQYF. CDR3 bases: TGTGCCAGTAGTAACGGGGACAGGCTATCCTACGAGCAGTACTTC.

Remarks on this clonotype: Sequence at one end of the junction differs from germline and may be a read error. The J gene is TRBJ2-1, the V gene TRBV2; D gene uncertain. Per the germline V gene, CDR1 is SNHLY and CDR2 is FYNNEI. The CDR3 length is 11 residues. The CDR3 spells CASSEFNEQLF. The CDR3 region has the DNA TGTGCCAGCAGCGAGTTCAATGAGCAGCTCTTC.

This chain links TRBV6-5 with TRBJ1-2; no reliable D call. Deletions cut 0 bases from V and 4 bases from J, with 15 bases between. The germline CDR1 and CDR2 sequences are MNHEY and SVGAGI. CDR3 size: 16 residues. CDR3 sequence (DNA): TGTGCCAGCAGTTACTCGAGAAGTAGCCTATTCTATGGCTACACCTTC. Translating gives CASSYSRSSLFYGYTF.

This chain connects TRBV2 to TRBJ2-4; the D gene is possibly TRBD2 (6 bases). V dropped 3 bases and J dropped 3 bases, with 12 bases sitting between them. Germline lookup yields CDR1 SNHLY and CDR2 FYNNEI. This CDR3 region has 15 residues. In DNA form, the CDR3 reads TGTGCCAGCAGTGAGAAGGGAGCGGGCAAAAACATTCAGTACTTC. Amino acids: CASSEKGAGKNIQYF. Using reference TRBV2 and TRBJ2-4 for the parts outside the CDR3, the full variable domain is EPEVTQTPSHQVTQMGQEVILRCVPISNHLYFYWYRQILGQKVEFLVSFYNNEISEKSEIFDDQFSVERPDGSNFTLKIRSTKLEDSAMYFCASSEKGAGKNIQYFGAGTRLSVL.

The chain couples TRBV20-1 to TRBJ2-1; 10 bases agree with TRBD2. The CDR3 extends over 14 amino acids. The V and J ends lost 2 bases and 9 bases, in that order; junction bases with no gene match: 7. Germline values: CDR1 DFQATT, CDR2 SNEGSKA (reference sequence). CDR3 sequence reads: CSARNQRGGPEQFF. CDR3 DNA sequence: TGCAGTGCTAGAAACCAGCGGGGGGGCCCTGAGCAGTTCTTC.

This chain links TRBV25-1 with TRBJ2-1, with 8 nucleotides matching TRBD2. The V and J ends lost 8 bases and 9 bases, in that order; junction bases with no gene match: 12. The CDR3 runs to 14 residues. In germline, CDR1 is MGHDK, CDR2 SYGVNS. The chain's CDR3 is CASDPGGVMAEQFF. The CDR3 nucleotides are TGTGCCAGCGACCCCGGGGGGGTAATGGCTGAGCAGTTCTTC.

This chain joins TRBV19 and TRBJ2-3, with 7 bases matching TRBD2. The germline V gene has CDR1 LNHDA and CDR2 SQIVND (reference sequence). This CDR3 has 16 amino acids. The V gene end was trimmed by 1 base and the J gene end by 6 bases; junction bases not matched to a gene: 10. CDR3 sequence reads: CASSIAGDAGVDTQYF. CDR3 coding DNA: TGTGCCAGTAGTATAGCGGGGGACGCGGGAGTCGATACGCAGTATTTT.

Remarks on this clonotype: An end of the junction differs from the germline gene, which may be a read error. The V call is TRBV11-2, the J call TRBJ2-7; unclear D gene. Per the germline V gene, CDR1 is SGHAT and CDR2 is FQNNGV. The CDR3 has 13 residues. The CDR3 DNA is TGTGCCAGCAGCCTAGACCGTCGAGGCGAGCAGTACTTC. Protein product: CASSLDRRGEQYF.

The chain is built from TRBV2 and TRBJ2-1, with 12 bases that match TRBD2. Germline CDR1 SNHLY, CDR2 FYNNEI. The junction had 6 bases not matched to a gene; V was cut back by 6 bases and J by 6 bases. This CDR3 is 15 amino acids long. The CDR3 protein is CASSKTSGGPNEQFF. CDR3 nucleotide sequence: TGTGCCAGCAGCAAGACTAGCGGGGGCCCCAATGAGCAGTTCTTC.

The chain has TRBV10-2 and TRBJ1-5; perhaps TRBD1 as D (6 bases). The CDR3 consists of 13 residues. Trimming cost V 7 bases and J 4 bases, with 11 bases left between them. Germline CDR1 reads WSHSY; CDR2 reads SAAADI. DNA for the CDR3: TGCGCCAGCACACAGGGCGGGAATCAGCCCCAGCATTTT. Its translation is CASTQGGNQPQHF.

The chain employs TRBV30 and TRBJ1-3; the D is unclear. The CDR3 is 13 residues long. From germline, CDR1 is GTSNPN and CDR2 SVGIG (reference sequence). Trimming stripped 4 bases from V and 0 bases from J, with 7 bases between. DNA of the CDR3: TGTGCCTGGATACTGGGCTCTGGAAACACCATATATTTT. It yields the protein CAWILGSGNTIYF.

A single count supports this clonotype. The chain links TRBV5-1 to TRBJ2-5; a weak D match, TRBD2 (6 bases). Trimming removed 0 bases from V and 4 bases from J, with 10 bases in between. This CDR3 has 14 residues. The V gene's germline CDR1 is SGHRS and CDR2 YFSETQ. CDR3 DNA: TGCGCCAGCAGCTTGGCCGTCGGGGGAGAGACCCAGTACTTC. Amino acid sequence: CASSLAVGGETQYF.

This sequence joins TRBV29-1 and TRBJ1-2, with D uncertain. The CDR3 covers 11 residues. The V gene's germline CDR1 is SQVTM and CDR2 ANQGSEA. V was pared by 1 base and J by 3 bases, with 3 bases between. This CDR3 reads CSVEGDYGYTF. CDR3 in DNA: TGCAGCGTTGAAGGGGACTATGGCTACACCTTC.

The J gene is TRBJ1-2, the V gene TRBV4-2, with D perhaps TRBD1 (6 bases). V lost 11 bases, J lost 4 bases, and 17 bases lay in between. CDR3 length: 13 residues. Germline V gene lookup returns CDR1 LGHNA and CDR2 YNFKEQ. The CDR3 here is CALTHGDTYGYTF. The CDR3 DNA is TGTGCCCTCACTCACGGGGACACCTATGGCTACACCTTC.

The V call is TRBV19, the J call TRBJ1-2, with D unresolved. Trimming pared 4 bases from V and 4 bases from J, leaving 13 bases between. Germline-derived CDR1 and CDR2 are LNHDA and SQIVND (reference sequence). The CDR3 runs to 14 residues. This CDR3 is CASSREEGTYGYTF. CDR3 in DNA: TGTGCCAGTAGTAGGGAGGAGGGAACCTATGGCTACACCTTC.

This clonotype was seen only once. The rearrangement uses TRBV12-3 or TRBV12-4 and TRBJ2-7; D remains ambiguous. The V and J ends lost 4 bases and 4 bases respectively, with 11 bases between them. The CDR3 length is 13 residues. Here the CDR3 DNA reads TGTGCCAGCAGTTACCGTCCGGGTTACGAGCAGTACTTC. Protein: CASSYRPGYEQYF.

This clonotype was found a few times. This chain joins TRBV12-3 or TRBV12-4 and TRBJ2-1; weak D call: TRBD1 (6 bases). Trimming removed 4 bases from V and 0 bases from J, with 7 bases in between. The CDR3 loop spans 14 amino acids. The CDR3 DNA reads as TGTGCCAGCAGTTCAGGGGTCTCCTACAATGAGCAGTTCTTC. Translation gives CASSSGVSYNEQFF.

The rearrangement links TRBV12-3 or TRBV12-4 to TRBJ2-7; D possibly uses TRBD1 or TRBD2 (5 bases each). V was trimmed by 3 bases and J by 0 bases, leaving 12 bases between them. CDR3 length: 15 amino acids. Here the CDR3 reads CASSLGVSGSYEQYF. The DNA of the CDR3 is TGTGCCAGCAGTTTGGGGGTCTCTGGCTCCTACGAGCAGTACTTC.